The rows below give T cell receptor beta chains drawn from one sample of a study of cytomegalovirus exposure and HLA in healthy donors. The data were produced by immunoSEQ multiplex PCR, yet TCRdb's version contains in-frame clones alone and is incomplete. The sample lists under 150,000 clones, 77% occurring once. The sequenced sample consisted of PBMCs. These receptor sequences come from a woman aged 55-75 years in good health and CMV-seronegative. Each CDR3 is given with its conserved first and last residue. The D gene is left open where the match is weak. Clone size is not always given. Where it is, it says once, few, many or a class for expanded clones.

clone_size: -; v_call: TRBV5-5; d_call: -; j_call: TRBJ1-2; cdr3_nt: TGTGCCAGCAGCCCGAGGCCGGGAAGTTACTATGGCTACACCTTC; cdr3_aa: CASSPRPGSYYGYTF
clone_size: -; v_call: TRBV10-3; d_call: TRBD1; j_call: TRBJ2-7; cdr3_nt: TGTGCCATCAGCACCGGGACAGCACTGGGGCAGTACTTC; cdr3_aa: CAISTGTALGQYF
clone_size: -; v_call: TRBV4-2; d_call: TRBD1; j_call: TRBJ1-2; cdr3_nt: TGTGCCAGCAGCCAGGAAACAGGGGGCGCCGACTATGGCTACACCTTC; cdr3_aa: CASSQETGGADYGYTF
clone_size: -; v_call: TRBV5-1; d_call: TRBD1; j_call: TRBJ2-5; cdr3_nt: TGCGCCAGCAGCTTGGGGACAGGACAAGAGACCCAGTACTTC; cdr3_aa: CASSLGTGQETQYF
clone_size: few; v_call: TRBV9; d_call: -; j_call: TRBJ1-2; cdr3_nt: TGTGCCAGCAGCGCTGTCGAGGCGGTGACTACGGCCCAATATGGCTACACCTTC; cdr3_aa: CASSAVEAVTTAQYGYTF
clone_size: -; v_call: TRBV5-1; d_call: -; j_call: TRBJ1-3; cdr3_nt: TGCGCCAGCAGCTTGGACGGGGACATATCAGCCACCATATATTTT; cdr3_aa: CASSLDGDISATIYF
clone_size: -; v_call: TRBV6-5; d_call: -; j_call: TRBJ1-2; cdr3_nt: TGTGCCAGCAGACAGGGCCACTATGGCTACACCTTC; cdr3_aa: CASRQGHYGYTF
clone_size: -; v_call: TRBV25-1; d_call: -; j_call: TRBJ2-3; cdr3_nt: TGTGCCAGCAGTGAACGCAGACAGGCCCCCACAGATACGCAGTATTTT; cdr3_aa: CASSERRQAPTDTQYF
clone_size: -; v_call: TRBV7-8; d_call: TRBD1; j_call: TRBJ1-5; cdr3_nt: TGTGCCAGCAGCTTAGGGGGGGACAGGGGGATGAGCAATCAGCCCCAGCATTTT; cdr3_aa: CASSLGGDRGMSNQPQHF
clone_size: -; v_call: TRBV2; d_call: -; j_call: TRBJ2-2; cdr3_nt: TGTGCCAGCAGTCTCGACACCGGGGAGCTGTTTTTT; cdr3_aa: CASSLDTGELFF
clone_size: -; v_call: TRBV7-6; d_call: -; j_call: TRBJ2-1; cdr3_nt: TGTGCCAGCAGCCCCGGACAGGCCAGGAGGGTTTACAATGAGCAGTTCTTC; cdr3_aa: CASSPGQARRVYNEQFF
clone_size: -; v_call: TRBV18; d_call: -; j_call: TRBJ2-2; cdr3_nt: TGTGCCAGCTCAGTACAGGAAGCGAACACCGGGGAGCTGTTTTTT; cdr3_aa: CASSVQEANTGELFF
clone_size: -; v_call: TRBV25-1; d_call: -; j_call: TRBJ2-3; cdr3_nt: TGTGCCAGCAGTGAATTCCTTAGCACAGATACGCAGTATTTT; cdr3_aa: CASSEFLSTDTQYF
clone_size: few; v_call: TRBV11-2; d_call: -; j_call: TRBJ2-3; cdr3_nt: TGTGCCAGCGGCGCGGGAACAGATACGCAGTATTTT; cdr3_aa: CASGAGTDTQYF
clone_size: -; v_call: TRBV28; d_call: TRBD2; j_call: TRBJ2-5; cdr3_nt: TGTGCCAGCAGTTTATCGGGGGGCCAAGAGACCCAGTACTTC; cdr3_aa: CASSLSGGQETQYF
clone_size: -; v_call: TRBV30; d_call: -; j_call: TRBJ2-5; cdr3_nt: TGTGCCTGGAGTGTATCTGGGGGCGAGACCCAGTACTTC; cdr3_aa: CAWSVSGGETQYF
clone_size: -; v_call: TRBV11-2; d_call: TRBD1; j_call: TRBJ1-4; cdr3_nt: TGTGCCAGCAGCCAGACCCAGACAGGGGGCCGAGAAAAACTGTTTTTT; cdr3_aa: CASSQTQTGGREKLFF
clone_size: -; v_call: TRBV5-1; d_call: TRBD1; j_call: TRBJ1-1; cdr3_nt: TGCGCCAGCAGCTTGATTGGGGTACAGGGGATGAACACTGAAGCTTTCTTT; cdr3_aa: CASSLIGVQGMNTEAFF
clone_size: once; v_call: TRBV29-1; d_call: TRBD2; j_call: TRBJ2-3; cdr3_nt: TGCAGCGTTGATTTTAAGCGGGAGCCAGATACGCAGTATTTT; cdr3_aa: CSVDFKREPDTQYF
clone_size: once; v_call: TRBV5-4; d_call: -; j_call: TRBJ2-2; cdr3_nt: TGTGCCAGCAGCACCCAGGGGGGGAACACCGGGGAGCTGTTTTTT; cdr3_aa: CASSTQGGNTGELFF
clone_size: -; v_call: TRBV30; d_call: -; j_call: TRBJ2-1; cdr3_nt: TGTGCTCTGGGGGGTTACAATGAGCAGTTCTTC; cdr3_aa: CALGGYNEQFF
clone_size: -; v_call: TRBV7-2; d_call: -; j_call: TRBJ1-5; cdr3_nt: TGTGCCAGCAGCGTGGCGGAGAATCAGCCCCAGCATTTT; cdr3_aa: CASSVAENQPQHF
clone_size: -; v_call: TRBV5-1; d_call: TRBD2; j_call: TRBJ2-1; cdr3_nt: TGCGCCAGCAGCTTTTGGACTAGCGGCCTCAATGAGCAGTTCTTC; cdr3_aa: CASSFWTSGLNEQFF